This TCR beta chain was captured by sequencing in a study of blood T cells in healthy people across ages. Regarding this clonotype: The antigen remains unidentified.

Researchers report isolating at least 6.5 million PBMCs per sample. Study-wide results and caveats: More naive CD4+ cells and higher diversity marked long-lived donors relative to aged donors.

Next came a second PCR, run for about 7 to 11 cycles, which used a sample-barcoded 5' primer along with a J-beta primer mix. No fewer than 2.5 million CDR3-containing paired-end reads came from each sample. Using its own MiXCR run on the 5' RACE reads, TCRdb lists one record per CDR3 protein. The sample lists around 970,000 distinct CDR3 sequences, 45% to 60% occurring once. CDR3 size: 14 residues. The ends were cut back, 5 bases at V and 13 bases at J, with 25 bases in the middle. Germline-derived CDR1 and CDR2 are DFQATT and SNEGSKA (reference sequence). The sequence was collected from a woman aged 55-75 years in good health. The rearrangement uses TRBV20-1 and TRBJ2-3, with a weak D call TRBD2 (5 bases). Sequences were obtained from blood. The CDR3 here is CSALVRENTDTKYF. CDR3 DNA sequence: TGCAGTGCTTTAGTGAGGGAGAACACAGACACGAAGTATTTT.